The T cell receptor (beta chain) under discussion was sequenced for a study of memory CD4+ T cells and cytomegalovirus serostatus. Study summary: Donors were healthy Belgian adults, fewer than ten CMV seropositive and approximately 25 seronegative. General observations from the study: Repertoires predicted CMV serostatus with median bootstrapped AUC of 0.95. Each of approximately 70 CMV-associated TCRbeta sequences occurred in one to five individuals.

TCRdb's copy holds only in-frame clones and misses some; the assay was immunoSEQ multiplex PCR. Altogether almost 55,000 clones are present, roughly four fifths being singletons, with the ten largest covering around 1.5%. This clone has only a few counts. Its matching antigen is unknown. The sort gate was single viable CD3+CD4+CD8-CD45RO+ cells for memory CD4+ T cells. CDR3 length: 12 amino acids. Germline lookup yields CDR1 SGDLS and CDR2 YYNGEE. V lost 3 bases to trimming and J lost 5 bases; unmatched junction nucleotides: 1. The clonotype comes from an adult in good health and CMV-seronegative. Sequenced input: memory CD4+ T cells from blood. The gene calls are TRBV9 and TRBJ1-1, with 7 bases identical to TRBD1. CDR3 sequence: CASSEQGTEAFF. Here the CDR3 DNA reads TGTGCCAGCAGCGAACAGGGGACTGAAGCTTTCTTT.